The clone carrying this T cell receptor (beta chain) was counted between two and nine times. Antigen specificity is unknown. The germline CDR1 and CDR2 sequences are MNHNS and SASEGT. This CDR3 is 15 amino acids long. Deletions cut 4 bases from V and 7 bases from J, with 17 bases between. The data derive from a study of T cell clones after liver transplantation. Study background: Standard immunosuppression, with no induction, continued until 12-24 months after transplant. Points from the study as a whole: Graft donor-reactive T cells possibly entered the graft instead of undergoing deletion.

Clones were sequenced by immunoSEQ multiplex PCR, and TCRdb holds only the in-frame ones, with some missing. The data hold around 75,000 clones, with under 90% observed a single time. J is TRBJ2-1 and V is TRBV6-1; the D is unclear. This sequence was found in a human patient who received a liver transplant. Some T cells may have originated in the graft donor. This specimen was CD4+ T cells from blood, taken about 50 months after liver transplant. Here the CDR3 reads CASSGDLRRWNEQFF. The CDR3 DNA reads TGTGCCAGCAGTGGAGACTTACGTAGATGGAATGAGCAGTTCTTC.